This passage covers 10 T cell receptor beta chains from one sample sequenced in a study of shared clonotypes between healthy human individuals. Naive-designated CD8 cells lacked CD45RO, were positively enriched for CCR7, and omitted terminally differentiated effector memory CD45RA+ cells. Assay used: immunoSEQ multiplex PCR; TCRdb lists only in-frame clones, some missing. This table has about 580,000 clones, roughly 98% appearing once. Input material: naive CD8+ T cells sorted from blood. These TCRs come from a man aged 25-45 years in good health.

V usage is TRBV7-2 and J usage is TRBJ2-5, with D maybe TRBD2 (6 bases). Germline V gene data show CDR1 as SGHTA and CDR2 as FQGNSA. The CDR3 extends over 15 amino acids. V was pared by 8 bases and J by 2 bases, with 18 bases between. CDR3: CASLVVGGPQETQYF. The DNA of the CDR3 is TGTGCCAGCCTAGTAGTGGGAGGTCCTCAAGAGACCCAGTACTTC.

The V gene is TRBV9, the J gene TRBJ2-1, with D hard to call. CDR1 SGDLS and CDR2 YYNGEE come from the germline V gene. V was pared by 0 bases and J by 0 bases, with 10 bases between. This CDR3 has 16 residues. CDR3 protein: CASSVDRVYSYNEQFF. DNA for the CDR3: TGTGCCAGCAGCGTAGATCGAGTTTACTCCTACAATGAGCAGTTCTTC. Based on the CDR3 plus reference TRBV9 and TRBJ2-1, the full variable domain is DSGVTQTPKHLITATGQRVTLRCSPRSGDLSVYWYQQSLDQGLQFLIQYYNGEERAKGNILERFSAQQFPDLHSELNLSSLELGDSALYFCASSVDRVYSYNEQFFGPGTRLTVL.

CDR3 bases: TGTGCCAGCAGCTTAGCAGAGTACAATGAGCAGTTCTTC. As protein: CASSLAEYNEQFF. This chain joins TRBV11-2 and TRBJ2-1; no firm D call. The CDR3 runs 13 residues. V was cut by 1 base and J by 4 bases, with 5 bases left in between. CDR1 and CDR2 (germline): SGHAT, FQNNGV.

This chain links TRBV7-8 with TRBJ2-4; D possibly corresponds to TRBD1 (6 bases). Germline lookup yields CDR1 SGHVS and CDR2 FQNEAQ. The CDR3 loop spans 14 amino acids. Trimming took 5 bases from V and 1 from J, leaving 9 bases between them. The CDR3 region is CASSPQGAKNIQYF. The CDR3 region has the DNA TGTGCCAGCAGCCCTCAGGGGGCCAAAAACATTCAGTACTTC.

V is TRBV5-6 and J is TRBJ2-7, with D unresolved. This CDR3 is 13 amino acids long. Germline V gene lookup returns CDR1 SGHDT and CDR2 YYEEEE. V lost 3 bases and J lost 2, with 9 bases in between. This CDR3 reads CASSYGQAYEQYF. The CDR3 DNA reads as TGTGCCAGCAGCTATGGGCAAGCCTACGAGCAGTACTTC.

The chain combines TRBV7-8 with TRBJ2-3, with TRBD2 matching over 8 bases. The germline V gene has CDR1 SGHVS and CDR2 FQNEAQ. The CDR3 contains 18 residues. J lost 2 bases, V lost 5 bases, and 15 bases had no gene match. This CDR3 reads CASSQRRSGSGTTDTQYF. DNA for the CDR3: TGTGCCAGCAGCCAGAGGCGGAGTGGTAGCGGGACCACAGATACGCAGTATTTT.

This clone appeared a single time. V usage is TRBV4-1 and J usage is TRBJ2-3, with no clear D. The germline V gene encodes CDR1 MGHRA and CDR2 YSYEKL. Trimming took off 1 base at V and 5 bases at J, with 4 bases between the two ends. The CDR3 extends over 12 amino acids. CDR3 sequence reads: CASSQVLDTQYF. As DNA, the CDR3 is TGCGCCAGCAGCCAAGTGCTAGATACGCAGTATTTT.

V is TRBV11-2 and J is TRBJ1-2, with 7 bases aligning to TRBD1. In germline, CDR1 is SGHAT, CDR2 FQNNGV. The V and J ends lost 8 bases and 4 bases, in that order; junction bases with no gene match: 10. There are 14 residues in the CDR3. CDR3 nucleotide sequence: TGTGCCAGCCGCACCGGGCAGGGGGTCTATGGCTACACCTTC. Encoded protein: CASRTGQGVYGYTF.

The chain joins TRBV23-1 to TRBJ2-1; maybe TRBD1 (5 bases). TRBV23-1 belongs to the ORF category, with a function that is uncertain. CDR3 length: 18 amino acids. Trimming pared 3 bases from V and 0 bases from J, leaving 18 bases between. DNA of the CDR3: TGCGCCAGCAGTCACCCCGACAGAAAAAAAAGCTCCTACAATGAGCAGTTCTTC. Amino acid sequence: CASSHPDRKKSSYNEQFF.

The chain uses TRBV11-1 and TRBJ2-5; D gene uncertain. V dropped 7 bases and J dropped 0 bases, with 12 bases sitting between them. Per the germline V gene, CDR1 is SGHAT and CDR2 is FQDESV (reference sequence). CDR3 length: 14 residues. This CDR3 is CASNKQLNQETQYF. In DNA, the CDR3 is TGTGCCAGCAACAAACAGCTTAACCAAGAGACCCAGTACTTC.